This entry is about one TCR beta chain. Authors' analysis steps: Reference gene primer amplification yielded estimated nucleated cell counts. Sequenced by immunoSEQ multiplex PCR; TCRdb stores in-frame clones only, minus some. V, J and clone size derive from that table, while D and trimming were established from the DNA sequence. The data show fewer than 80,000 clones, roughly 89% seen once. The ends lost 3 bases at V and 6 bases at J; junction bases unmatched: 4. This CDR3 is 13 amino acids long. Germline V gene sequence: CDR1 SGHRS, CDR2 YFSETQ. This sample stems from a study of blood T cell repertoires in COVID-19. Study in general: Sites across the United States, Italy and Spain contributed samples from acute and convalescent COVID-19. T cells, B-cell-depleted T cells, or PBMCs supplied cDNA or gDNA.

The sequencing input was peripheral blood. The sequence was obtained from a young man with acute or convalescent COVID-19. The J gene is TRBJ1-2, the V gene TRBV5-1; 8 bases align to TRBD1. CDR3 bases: TGCGCCAGCAGCTCGACAGGGGCGGATGGCTACACCTTC. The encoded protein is CASSSTGADGYTF.